This TCR beta chain was identified in a study of T cells after yellow fever vaccination. Findings and caveats of the study: A weaker secondary response peaked on day 5, the primary on day 15.

In germline, CDR1 is LGHNA, CDR2 YSLEER. V lost 2 bases and J 6 bases, leaving 16 bases between the germline ends. The CDR3 sequence is 15 residues long. The table lists this clonotype with a few counts. Its cognate antigen is unknown. One entry per CDR3 protein, called by TCRdb with MiXCR from the 5' RACE reads. The sample includes hundreds of thousands of distinct CDR3 sequences, approximately 9% of them seen just once. The source is a man aged 18 to 29 who received the YFV17D yellow fever vaccine. The chain combines TRBV4-3 with TRBJ1-2; D is perhaps TRBD1 (6 bases). This specimen was PBMCs, taken on the day of the first yellow fever vaccination. CDR3 DNA sequence: TGCGCCAGCAGCCAATCCACAGGGTCTCCGGATGGCTACACCTTC. Encoded protein: CASSQSTGSPDGYTF.